This T cell receptor (beta chain) was sequenced for a study of control samples from healthy donors and cancer patients. Using immunoSEQ multiplex PCR, the repertoire was profiled, and TCRdb retains in-frame clones only, with some absent. The sample yields more than 70,000 clones, less than 95% seen once. The clonotype comes from a woman younger than 45 in good health. Sequencing was done on a sample of blood.

This CDR3 reads CASSSRGGRVVTQYF. The CDR3 nucleotides are TGTGCCAGCAGCTCGCGGGGGGGCCGAGTGGTGACCCAGTACTTC. This chain uses TRBV5-6 with TRBJ2-5; 9 nucleotides line up with TRBD2. This CDR3 is 15 amino acids long. With V trimmed by 3 bases and J by 7 bases, 10 bases remained unmatched. Germline V CDR1 and CDR2: SGHDT, YYEEEE.